The rows below give T cell receptor beta chains drawn from one sample of a study of patients and donors after allogeneic stem cell transplantation. TCRdb called the RT-PCR reads again in MiXCR, with one record for every CDR3 protein. Among about 72,000 distinct CDR3 sequences listed, about 25% were seen once. Sequenced sample: blood, either unsorted or a sorted T cell fraction (not recorded which). These receptors were collected from a human donor who was either an allogeneic HSCT recipient or a stem cell or donor lymphocyte infusion donor (not recorded which). It is not recorded whose cells these are; they may come from a transplant donor. CDR3s include the opening cysteine and the closing phenylalanine or tryptophan. D genes are given only for firm matches. Only some rows state a clone size, as once, few, many or a class for expanded clones.

d_call	cdr3_length	clone_size	v_call	j_call	cdr3_nt	cdr3_aa
NA	13	NA	TRBV30	TRBJ2-2	TGTGCCTGGAGTTACAGAAACACCGGGGAGCTGTTTTTT	CAWSYRNTGELFF
TRBD1	19	many	TRBV7-9	TRBJ2-3	TGTGCCAGCAGCTCGACTTTACCGAACCCGGGACAGGGTGTAGATACGCAGTATTTT	CASSSTLPNPGQGVDTQYF
TRBD1	19	NA	TRBV4-1	TRBJ2-2	TGCGCCAGCAGCCAAAAGAACCTCGGACAGGGGACTCCAACCGGGGAGCTGTTTTTT	CASSQKNLGQGTPTGELFF
NA	13	NA	TRBV20-1	TRBJ1-1	TGCAGTGCTTCCCAGACAGAGAACACTGAAGCTTTCTTT	CSASQTENTEAFF
TRBD1	16	NA	TRBV20-1	TRBJ2-3	TGCAGTGCTAGAAACGGCGGACAGGGGGCTGCAGATACGCAGTATTTT	CSARNGGQGAADTQYF
NA	13	few	TRBV10-3	TRBJ2-2	TGTGCCATCAGTGACGGGCAGGCCGGGGAGCTGTTTTTT	CAISDGQAGELFF
NA	17	few	TRBV5-1	TRBJ1-3	TGCGCCAGCAGCTTGGCCGGCCTACAGGGAGCTGGAAACACCATATATTTT	CASSLAGLQGAGNTIYF
NA	15	NA	TRBV18	TRBJ2-7	TGTGCCAGCTCACCACGGGATGGAGGTGAGGACGAGCAGTACTTC	CASSPRDGGEDEQYF
NA	15	NA	TRBV3-1	TRBJ2-2	TGTGCCAGCAGCCAAAGACTTGGGACCCCCGGGGAGCTGTTTTTT	CASSQRLGTPGELFF
NA	12	many	TRBV24-1	TRBJ1-2	TGTGCCACCAGTGACCGGGCCTATGGCTACACCTTC	CATSDRAYGYTF
NA	15	NA	TRBV6-5	TRBJ1-1	TGTGCCAGCAGTTCCTCCCCGGGGTTGAGCACTGAAGCTTTCTTT	CASSSSPGLSTEAFF
NA	15	few	TRBV12-3/TRBV12-4	TRBJ1-2	TGTGCCAGCAGTCCCCCGGGCAGGGCAGAAGATGGCTACACCTTC	CASSPPGRAEDGYTF
TRBD2	16	NA	TRBV7-8	TRBJ2-5	TGTGCCAGCAGCTTTCAACTAGCGGGAGTTCGGGAGACCCAGTACTTC	CASSFQLAGVRETQYF
NA	13	NA	TRBV9	TRBJ2-1	TGTGCCAGCACCCCGGCGAGCTCCAATGAGCAGTTCTTC	CASTPASSNEQFF
NA	15	few	TRBV7-7	TRBJ2-1	TGTGCTAGCAGCTTAACTGCGGACTCCTACAATGAGCAGTTCTTC	CASSLTADSYNEQFF
TRBD1	15	NA	TRBV5-1	TRBJ2-1	TGCGCCAGCAGCTTGACAGGGGTGGGGTACAATGAGCAGTTCTTC	CASSLTGVGYNEQFF
NA	16	NA	TRBV7-2	TRBJ1-5	TGTGCCAGCAGCTTATATGGAGAGGATGGCAATCAGCCCCAGCATTTT	CASSLYGEDGNQPQHF
NA	15	NA	TRBV7-6	TRBJ1-3	TGTGCCAGCAGCTTTGCCGGTACGGCTGGAAACACCATATATTTT	CASSFAGTAGNTIYF
TRBD1	14	NA	TRBV29-1	TRBJ2-7	TGCAGCGTTGAGGGGGACAGGACACGGGACGAGCAGTACTTC	CSVEGDRTRDEQYF
NA	15	NA	TRBV6-5	TRBJ1-2	TGTGCCAGCAGTTACAACAGAGTCTTTAACTATGGCTACACCTTC	CASSYNRVFNYGYTF